The 7 T cell receptor beta chains below all came from one sample that was sequenced in a study of T cell repertoires in cytomegalovirus infection (dated by TCRdb to between 2019 and 2020). In the paper's terms, the treatment or condition label means: in vitro stimulation with specific CMV peptide epitopes to enrich CMV-specific T cells. No antigen is known for these receptors. Sequenced on an Illumina HiSeq 1500. TCRdb took the public reads, trimmed them with fastp at Q25, ran MiXCR for clone calling and kept in-frame beta chains. CDR3 protein duplicates are merged, each entry listing the most common genes and DNA. Recorded for this sample are fewer than 1,000,000 distinct CDR3 sequences; around 29% of them occurred a single time. The ten largest make up around 15% of the sample. This specimen consisted of cultured CD8+ T cells from PBMCs, obtained from culture after CMV antigen stimulation. The receptor source for this set is a human donor in good health (CMV status not recorded). Some clones in this sample may be carry-over from other donors' samples.

Only a few counts were recorded for this clonotype. The chain couples TRBV6-5 to TRBJ2-1, with 12 nucleotides matching TRBD1. The CDR3 sequence is 17 residues long. Looked up from germline, CDR1 is MNHEY and CDR2 is SVGAGI. The junction had 10 bases not matched to a gene; V was cut back by 5 bases and J by 5 bases. The CDR3 region is CASSLASGTGGHNEQFF. The CDR3 DNA reads TGTGCCAGCAGTCTTGCTTCCGGGACAGGGGGCCACAATGAGCAGTTCTTC.

This sequence joins TRBV6-2 or TRBV6-3 and TRBJ1-1, with D possibly TRBD1 on 5 matching bases. The CDR3 length is 13 residues. Germline V CDR1 and CDR2: MNHEY, SVGEGT. V gave up 7 bases and J gave up 7 bases, with 16 bases separating them. The CDR3 DNA sequence: TGTGCCAGCAAGCCTACGGGGGGTGTTGAAGCTTTCTTT. Residues: CASKPTGGVEAFF.

The J gene is TRBJ1-4, the V gene TRBV7-9; 9 bases are a match to TRBD1. The CDR3 is 14 residues long. The V gene end was trimmed by 2 bases and the J gene end by 7 bases; junction bases not matched to a gene: 2. From germline, CDR1 is SEHNR and CDR2 FQNEAQ (reference sequence). CDR3 nucleotides: TGTGCCAGCAGCTTAACAGGGGGCCGTGAAAAACTGTTTTTT. It is translated as CASSLTGGREKLFF.

The rearrangement uses TRBV6-2 or TRBV6-3 and TRBJ1-1, with D unclear. Germline V CDR1 and CDR2: MNHEY, SVGEGT. Trimming left V 2 bases short and J 6 bases short, with 7 bases between. This CDR3 spans 12 amino acids. CDR3 region: CASSYLLAEAFF. DNA for the CDR3: TGTGCCAGCAGTTACCTGCTGGCTGAAGCTTTCTTT.

The chain joins TRBV3-1 to TRBJ1-1; D uncertain. The CDR3 sequence is 14 residues long. Germline V gene sequence: CDR1 LGHDT, CDR2 YNNKEL (reference sequence). V was cut by 1 base and J by 5 bases, with 11 bases left in between. CDR3 region: CASSQAEFRTEAFF. The CDR3 nucleotides read TGTGCCAGCAGCCAAGCCGAATTTCGGACTGAAGCTTTCTTT.

This sequence joins TRBV6-2 or TRBV6-3 and TRBJ1-5; 8 bases map to TRBD1. CDR1 is MNHEY, CDR2 SVGEGT, per germline. V was clipped by 3 bases and J by 5 bases; unmatched bases: 12. The CDR3 totals 17 residues. The CDR3 loop reads CASSYPGDRGRDQPQHF. The CDR3 region has the DNA TGTGCCAGCAGTTATCCAGGAGACAGGGGTCGCGATCAGCCCCAGCATTTT.

The J gene is TRBJ1-2, the V gene TRBV29-1, with TRBD1 matching over 8 bases. The CDR3 covers 11 residues. Germline V CDR1 and CDR2: SQVTM, ANQGSEA. The ends lost 6 bases at V and 13 bases at J; junction bases unmatched: 10. Written as DNA, the CDR3 is TGCAGCGTGCCGGGACAGGAGTACGTCACCTTC. It specifies CSVPGQEYVTF.